This entry concerns a single T cell receptor beta chain. Sequencing was performed with immunoSEQ multiplex PCR; in TCRdb, only in-frame clones are kept and a portion is missing. The repertoire has 350,000 or so clones, around 80% of them found once; the top ten carry 2.5% to 3%. This specimen belongs to a study of blood T cell repertoires in COVID-19. This sequence originates from a man between 25 and 39 years old with active or convalescent COVID-19. Sequencing used peripheral blood.

The CDR3 loop reads CAWSGWTAPRDYGYTF. The CDR3 coding sequence is TGTGCCTGGAGTGGCTGGACAGCGCCGAGGGACTATGGCTACACCTTC. This chain links TRBV30 with TRBJ1-2; TRBD1 might be the D (6 bases). Per the germline V gene, CDR1 is GTSNPN and CDR2 is SVGIG (reference sequence). V was pared by 1 base and J by 3 bases, with 18 bases between. CDR3 length: 16 residues.